Listed below are T cell receptor beta chains from one sample, sequenced in a study of blood T cell repertoires in COVID-19. Clones were read by immunoSEQ multiplex PCR, and TCRdb kept only the in-frame ones, dropping some. Found here are about 150,000 clones, 80% to 90% of them singletons; the top ten hold around 35%. Sequencing was carried out using peripheral blood. The origin of the receptors is a human donor in a cohort sampled during active COVID-19. Both conserved end residues are part of each CDR3. The D gene is left open where the match is weak. Clone size is stated in some rows and not others, as once, few, many or a class when expanded.

-	TRBV4-2	-	TRBJ1-4	TGTGCCAGCAGCCAGGGGACCTCCGGGGGTGAAAAACTGTTTTTT	CASSQGTSGGEKLFF
-	TRBV13	-	TRBJ2-1	TGTGCCAGCAGCGCCCTGCCGGGTAATGAGCAGTTCTTC	CASSALPGNEQFF
-	TRBV13	-	TRBJ2-7	TGTGCCAGCAGCCTCACAGGGAACTACGAGCAGTACTTC	CASSLTGNYEQYF
many	TRBV5-1	TRBD1	TRBJ2-4	TGCGCCAGCGGCCCAACAGGGGTGGGCGCCGACATTCAGTACTTC	CASGPTGVGADIQYF
-	TRBV18	-	TRBJ1-4	TGTGCCAGCTCACCCCTCGGGTCGACTAATGAAAAACTGTTTTTT	CASSPLGSTNEKLFF
-	TRBV5-1	TRBD1	TRBJ1-2	TGCGCCAGCAGCCCCGCAGGGGGTATGTATGGCTACACCTTC	CASSPAGGMYGYTF
-	TRBV10-3	-	TRBJ1-4	TGTGCCATCAGTGAGTCATCAGGGGTTGGAGAAAAACTGTTTTTT	CAISESSGVGEKLFF
-	TRBV7-6	-	TRBJ2-7	TGTGCCAGCAGCTTTAAGGAGGGGTCCTACGAGCAGTACTTC	CASSFKEGSYEQYF
-	TRBV4-3	-	TRBJ1-5	TGCGCCAGCAGCCTTTTCCCGGGGGGAGAGCCCCAGCATTTT	CASSLFPGGEPQHF
-	TRBV9	-	TRBJ2-1	TGTGCCAGCAGCGTGGGTCGGGAAAATGAGCAGTTCTTC	CASSVGRENEQFF
-	TRBV6-5	-	TRBJ1-2	TGTGCCAGCAGAGGACTGTATGGCTACACCTTC	CASRGLYGYTF
once	TRBV3-1/TRBV3-2	TRBD1	TRBJ1-1	TGTGCCAGCAGCCGGGACAGGGGGTTTAGCACTGAAGCTTTCTTT	CASSRDRGFSTEAFF
once	TRBV27	TRBD2	TRBJ2-5	TGTGCCAGCAGTTTATATAGCGGGGGGGCTATTCAAGAGACCCAGTACTTC	CASSLYSGGAIQETQYF
-	TRBV3-1/TRBV3-2	TRBD2	TRBJ2-5	TGTGCCAGCAGCTCCTGGACTAGCGGGGGGAAAGAGACCCAGTACTTC	CASSSWTSGGKETQYF
few	TRBV11-3	TRBD1	TRBJ2-7	TGTGCCAGCAGCTTAGCCACGGGACAGGCCTACGAGCAGTACTTC	CASSLATGQAYEQYF
-	TRBV7-2	-	TRBJ2-3	TGTGCCAGCAGCTCGTATTCCACAGATACGCAGTATTTT	CASSSYSTDTQYF
-	TRBV19	-	TRBJ2-5	TGTGCCAGTAGTATAGGCGGGGCAAGCCAAGAGACCCAGTACTTC	CASSIGGASQETQYF
few	TRBV4-2	-	TRBJ2-5	TGTGCCAGCAGCCAAACCCCCCGTCTAGGGCAGGGCGACGAAGAGACCCAGTACTTC	CASSQTPRLGQGDEETQYF
-	TRBV7-2	TRBD1	TRBJ2-1	TGTGCCAGCAGCTTAGGGTGGGACAGATTATCCTACAATGAGCAGTTCTTC	CASSLGWDRLSYNEQFF
-	TRBV7-8	TRBD1	TRBJ2-1	TGTGCCAGCAGCTTAGCGGGACAGGGGGCTAACAATGAGCAGTTCTTC	CASSLAGQGANNEQFF
-	TRBV5-5	-	TRBJ1-1	TGTGCCAGCAGCTTGGTTGTCAGGGACACTGAAGCTTTCTTT	CASSLVVRDTEAFF
-	TRBV6-5	-	TRBJ2-7	TGTGCCAGCAGCCACAGACTGGAGGGACCTTACGAGCAGTACTTC	CASSHRLEGPYEQYF
-	TRBV5-4	-	TRBJ2-2	TGTGCCAGCAGTCATGCGGGGGCGCCCGGGGAGCTGTTTTTT	CASSHAGAPGELFF
-	TRBV27	-	TRBJ2-5	TGTGCCAGCAGCTTCAGCCCAGGGACTGGGGAGACCCAGTACTTC	CASSFSPGTGETQYF
-	TRBV3-1/TRBV3-2	TRBD2	TRBJ2-3	TGTGCCAGCAGCCAAGCCCCGGGGGGAGTAGATACGCAGTATTTT	CASSQAPGGVDTQYF
few	TRBV7-2	TRBD2	TRBJ2-3	TGTGCCAGCAGCTTAAGGCGGGGGGGCCCCGGAGATACGCAGTATTTT	CASSLRRGGPGDTQYF
-	TRBV5-1	TRBD1	TRBJ2-2	TGCGCCAGCAAGGGACAGGACTCCGGGGAGCTGTTTTTT	CASKGQDSGELFF
-	TRBV14	TRBD1	TRBJ1-2	TGTGCCAGCAGCCAAGTGAGAGACAGGGAAAATGGCTACACCTTC	CASSQVRDRENGYTF
-	TRBV7-2	-	TRBJ2-7	TGTGCCAGCAGAAGAGAAACAGGCCCCCGGGAGCAGTACTTC	CASRRETGPREQYF
-	TRBV19	TRBD2	TRBJ2-1	TGTGCCAGTAGTCTCGGACTAGCCCTATCCTACAATGAGCAGTTCTTC	CASSLGLALSYNEQFF
-	TRBV7-9	-	TRBJ1-1	TGTGCCAGCAGCTTAAAACAGGGACGGACTGAAGCTTTCTTT	CASSLKQGRTEAFF
-	TRBV5-1	-	TRBJ1-1	TGCGCCAGCAGCATAGGACAGAGTCGCACTGAAGCTTTCTTT	CASSIGQSRTEAFF
-	TRBV3-1/TRBV3-2	-	TRBJ2-3	TGTGCCAGCAGCCAAGTCCGGGACTGGACCACAGATACGCAGTATTTT	CASSQVRDWTTDTQYF
-	TRBV7-8	-	TRBJ1-1	TGTGCCAGCAGGTCCATGGGGGGGAACACTGAAGCTTTCTTT	CASRSMGGNTEAFF
few	TRBV28	TRBD1	TRBJ2-5	TGTGCCAGCAGTTCAACCCTCGGGACAGGGGTTCGGTCAGAGACCCAGTACTTC	CASSSTLGTGVRSETQYF
-	TRBV7-2	TRBD1	TRBJ2-2	TGTGCCAGCAGCTTAGTTTCGGGACAGGGGAACACCGGGGAGCTGTTTTTT	CASSLVSGQGNTGELFF
-	TRBV9	TRBD1	TRBJ2-1	TGTGCCAGCAGCGGAGCCCGGGACAGTACCTACAATGAGCAGTTCTTC	CASSGARDSTYNEQFF
-	TRBV7-9	-	TRBJ2-3	TGTGCCAGCAGCCCCCAGACAGATACGCAGTATTTT	CASSPQTDTQYF
-	TRBV27	-	TRBJ2-7	TGTGCCAGCAGTTTATCATTCTCGAGCTCCTACGAGCAGTACTTC	CASSLSFSSSYEQYF
-	TRBV6-2/TRBV6-3	-	TRBJ1-2	TGTGCCAGCAGTCCGTTAGTGGGCTACACCTTC	CASSPLVGYTF
-	TRBV7-2	TRBD1	TRBJ1-2	TGTGCCAGCAGCTTAGGCCCCCCCGGGACAGGGGCGTACACCTTC	CASSLGPPGTGAYTF
-	TRBV25-1	TRBD2	TRBJ2-2	TGTGCCAGCAGTGCGGCGGGGGGGCCGGGCACCGGGGAGCTGTTTTTT	CASSAAGGPGTGELFF
-	TRBV10-3	TRBD1	TRBJ2-3	TGTGCCATCAGTGAAATAACTGGACAGGGAGCTACAGATACGCAGTATTTT	CAISEITGQGATDTQYF
few	TRBV15	-	TRBJ2-3	TGTGCCACCAGCAGACGGTTCGGGATTGCCACAGATACGCAGTATTTT	CATSRRFGIATDTQYF
-	TRBV9	-	TRBJ1-1	TGTGCCAGCAGCCCGGGGATCGCTCGGGCCACTGAAGCTTTCTTT	CASSPGIARATEAFF